This is a list of T cell receptor beta chains from one sample in a study of human T cells and chemical hapten exposure. TCRdb re-called the RACE reads with MiXCR, one entry per CDR3 protein. The repertoire holds about 71,000 distinct CDR3 sequences, over 8.5% seen once, with 1.4% in the top ten. The source was whole blood, collected in connection with sensitization to the hapten diphenylcyclopropenone (DPC). These receptors all come from a woman aged 45-59 years with alopecia areata. Some clones in this sample may be carry-over from other donors' samples. Each CDR3 is given with its conserved first and last residue. D genes are given only for firm matches. Clone size is given for some rows only: seen once, a few or many times, or a class if the clone is expanded.

J gene	D gene	clone size	V gene	CDR3 protein
TRBJ2-2	NA	many	TRBV5-1	CASSQGALNTGELFF
TRBJ2-5	NA	many	TRBV3-1	CASSLKVETQYF
TRBJ2-2	NA	many	TRBV14	CASSRTARPGELFF
TRBJ2-5	NA	NA	TRBV29-1	CSLAVNQETQYF
TRBJ2-3	TRBD2	many	TRBV3-1	CASSQGGTSGSTDTQYF
TRBJ1-2	NA	NA	TRBV6-6	CASSTQGPLGDYGYTF
TRBJ2-3	TRBD1	many	TRBV5-1	CASSSGQGMGDTQYF
TRBJ2-3	NA	many	TRBV18	CASSQGLTVTSTDTQYF
TRBJ2-3	NA	NA	TRBV7-2	CASSLRVDTQYF
TRBJ2-5	NA	NA	TRBV7-6	CASSFSNFQETQYF
TRBJ2-7	NA	few	TRBV20-1	CSARDRQETYEQYF
TRBJ2-7	NA	few	TRBV28	CASSPQPYEQYF
TRBJ2-1	NA	many	TRBV20-1	CSARDPKDLALDEQFF
TRBJ1-4	TRBD1	many	TRBV6-5	CASTEGTGYEKLFF
TRBJ2-7	TRBD2	NA	TRBV5-4	CASGGGGTYEQYF
TRBJ2-7	NA	NA	TRBV19	CASSIDGSGGTLNHEQYF
TRBJ2-7	NA	NA	TRBV5-1	CASSLHGGTYEQYF
TRBJ2-5	NA	many	TRBV4-1	CASSQGWQVGSSAETQYF
TRBJ1-3	NA	many	TRBV11-2	CASSLSRATGNTIYF
TRBJ1-3	NA	few	TRBV18	CASSPTPAVDSGNTIYF
TRBJ2-7	NA	NA	TRBV20-1	CSARDGAGSSYEQYF
TRBJ2-7	NA	NA	TRBV2	CASSRVEQYF
TRBJ2-1	NA	many	TRBV21-1	CASSNRSGENNEQFF
TRBJ1-2	TRBD1	few	TRBV6-2/TRBV6-3	CASNRPPGQGEGYTF
TRBJ1-4	TRBD1	many	TRBV3-1	CASSHLTGLGEKLFF
TRBJ1-2	TRBD1	few	TRBV23-1	CASSQSRGPRYTF
TRBJ1-4	TRBD1	many	TRBV12-3/TRBV12-4	CASSLTGVGNEKLFF
TRBJ1-5	TRBD1	many	TRBV6-2/TRBV6-3	CASSPLRSDRGLVRNQPQHF
TRBJ1-1	TRBD1	many	TRBV4-2	CASSQDPGGWTEAFF
TRBJ2-7	NA	many	TRBV6-5	CASSHRGGATYEQYF
TRBJ1-2	NA	many	TRBV28	CASSFGGSYGYTF
TRBJ1-2	NA	NA	TRBV4-3	CASSQDAGRANYGYTF
TRBJ2-7	TRBD1	many	TRBV10-2	CASRTGTGRSYEQYF
TRBJ2-5	TRBD2	few	TRBV12-3/TRBV12-4	CASSSSGLAAF
TRBJ2-4	TRBD2	NA	TRBV7-2	CASSSNLLAGANIQYF
TRBJ1-2	TRBD1	few	TRBV7-9	CASSLAAGGEYGYTF
TRBJ2-5	NA	many	TRBV29-1	CSVGPGDRETQYF
TRBJ2-7	NA	NA	TRBV7-2	CASSPTPGRTSEQYF
TRBJ2-1	NA	NA	TRBV7-8	CASSLNPLGPQFF
TRBJ2-4	NA	few	TRBV15	CATSTKRGDTMTKNIQYF
TRBJ1-1	TRBD1	NA	TRBV5-1	CASSFTGGTEAFF
TRBJ2-3	NA	few	TRBV5-1	CASSFRLGGGTDTQYF
TRBJ2-6	TRBD1	NA	TRBV5-1	CASSEGTASGANVLTF
TRBJ2-3	TRBD2	NA	TRBV7-6	CASSLRLAGGLSTDTQYF
TRBJ1-3	NA	few	TRBV7-9	CASSYVPGQTGNTIYF
TRBJ1-2	NA	many	TRBV6-1	CASSERTYGYTF
TRBJ2-3	TRBD1	many	TRBV10-3	CAISIGQGTDTQYF
TRBJ1-1	NA	NA	TRBV29-1	CSVYSGGSGTEAFF
TRBJ2-3	NA	many	TRBV12-3/TRBV12-4	CASSRTSPASTDTQYF
TRBJ1-5	TRBD1	NA	TRBV19	CASSRQGASQGQPQHF
TRBJ1-1	NA	NA	TRBV18	CASSRGVEGEAFF
TRBJ2-5	NA	medium-sized	TRBV10-3	CAIGYRGQETQYF
TRBJ2-1	TRBD1	many	TRBV6-2/TRBV6-3	CASSYRQGVSYNEQFF
TRBJ1-4	NA	few	TRBV19	CASSMLAGTNEKLFF
TRBJ2-1	TRBD1	NA	TRBV7-9	CASSSGQGSEQFF
TRBJ2-3	NA	few	TRBV20-1	CSVRHTDTQYF
TRBJ1-5	TRBD1	NA	TRBV2	CASSEDRGYQPQHF
TRBJ2-5	TRBD2	NA	TRBV12-3/TRBV12-4	CASSSAGAETQYF
TRBJ1-1	NA	NA	TRBV3-1	CASSQDSRQTGTEAFF
TRBJ2-5	TRBD2	few	TRBV29-1	CSVDSGGETQYF